One sample yielded the 2 T cell receptor beta chains listed below, sequenced in a study of T-cell memory formation after mild COVID-19. In TCRdb, the 5' RACE reads were re-called with MiXCR into one record per CDR3 protein. The sample shows a few hundred thousand distinct CDR3 sequences, 25% to 30% of them seen only once. Sequenced material: PBMCs or a T cell subset sorted from them (not recorded which). The receptors shown here come from an adult woman who had mild COVID-19 (a few samples of this study predate the infection). Cell type and time point are not known.

This sequence joins TRBV4-2 and TRBJ2-1; 9 nucleotides match TRBD2. CDR1 is LGHNA and CDR2 is YNFKEQ in the germline V gene. J gave up 8 bases and V 1 base, and 15 bases lay outside the gene matches. The CDR3 contains 18 residues. The CDR3 loop reads CASSQAVGAGGLEDEQFF. DNA for the CDR3: TGTGCCAGCAGCCAAGCAGTGGGAGCGGGAGGCCTTGAGGATGAGCAGTTCTTC.

This chain joins TRBV6-2 or TRBV6-3 and TRBJ2-7; no definite D call. Between the trimmed V and J ends, which lost 2 bases and 0 bases, there was a span of 5 bases. Germline V lookup: CDR1 MNHEY, CDR2 SVGEGT. The CDR3 loop spans 13 amino acids. In nucleotides, the CDR3 is TGTGCCAGCAGTTACGTTGGCTCCTACGAGCAGTACTTC. Its translation: CASSYVGSYEQYF.